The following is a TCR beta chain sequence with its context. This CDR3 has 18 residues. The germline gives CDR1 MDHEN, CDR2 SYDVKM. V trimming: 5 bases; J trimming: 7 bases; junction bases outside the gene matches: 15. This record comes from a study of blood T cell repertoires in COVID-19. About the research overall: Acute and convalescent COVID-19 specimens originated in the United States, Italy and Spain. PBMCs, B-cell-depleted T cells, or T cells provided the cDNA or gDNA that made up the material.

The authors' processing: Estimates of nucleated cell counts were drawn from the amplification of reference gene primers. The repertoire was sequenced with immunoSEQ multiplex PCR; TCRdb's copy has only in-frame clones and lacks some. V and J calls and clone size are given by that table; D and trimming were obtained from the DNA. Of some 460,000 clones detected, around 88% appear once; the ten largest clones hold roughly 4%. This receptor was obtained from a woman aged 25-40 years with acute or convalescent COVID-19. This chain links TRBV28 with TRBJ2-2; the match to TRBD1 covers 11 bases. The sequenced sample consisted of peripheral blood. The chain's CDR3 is CASSPYPGTGGSNGELFF. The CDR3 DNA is TGTGCCAGCAGTCCATACCCCGGGACAGGGGGTAGTAACGGGGAGCTGTTTTTT.